The next 32 T cell receptor beta chains were all read from a single sample in a study of post-analysis software for immune sequencing data. General study points: About 5 TRBV segments (TRBV5-6, TRBV5-1 and TRBV20-1 among them) occurred more frequently in patients than in controls.

Their specific antigens are unknown. Unique molecular identifiers tagged the TCR beta cDNA libraries. TCRdb fed the PCR reads into MiXCR, producing one record per CDR3 protein. The sample shows about half a million distinct CDR3 sequences, 34% of them seen only once. Source material: blood. The origin of the receptors is a girl aged 2-17 years with multiple sclerosis.

The V and J genes are TRBV20-1 and TRBJ2-3; TRBD1 or TRBD2 may be the D gene (5 bases each). The CDR3 extends over 15 amino acids. Germline-derived CDR1 and CDR2 are DFQATT and SNEGSKA (reference sequence). With 0 bases removed from V and 2 bases from J, the gap between germline ends came to 12 bases. The chain's CDR3 is CSARDGTGDTDTQYF. In nucleotides, the CDR3 is TGCAGTGCTAGAGATGGGACGGGCGACACAGATACGCAGTATTTT.

A word on this clonotype: One base away lies a much larger clone, so this may be a sequencing read error. V usage is TRBV6-1 and J usage is TRBJ2-5; D assignment may be TRBD1 or TRBD2 (6 bases each). V was clipped by 6 bases and J by 11 bases, with 28 bases between them. CDR3 length: 16 amino acids. Germline V gene data show CDR1 as MNHNS and CDR2 as SASEGT. The CDR3 loop is CASRGTGIVQSGEQYF. The CDR3 coding sequence is TGTGCCAGCAGGGGTACAGGGATAGTCCAATCGGGAGAGCAGTACTTC.

V usage is TRBV5-1 and J usage is TRBJ1-1, with D possibly TRBD1 on 6 matching bases. With 4 bases removed from V and 6 bases from J, the gap between germline ends came to 13 bases. The germline CDR1 and CDR2 sequences are SGHRS and YFSETQ. The CDR3 runs to 13 residues. The CDR3 region is CASSPTGTPEAFF. Written as DNA, the CDR3 is TGCGCCAGCAGCCCAACAGGGACGCCTGAAGCTTTCTTT.

The gene calls are TRBV5-1 and TRBJ2-7, with D perhaps matching TRBD1 (6 bases). From germline, CDR1 is SGHRS and CDR2 YFSETQ. This CDR3 comprises 17 residues. Deletions cut 5 bases from V and 5 bases from J, with 26 bases between. The CDR3 DNA reads TGCGCCAGCAGTGACCTTGGAAGGGGGTCCGGCTACGACGAGCAGTACTTC. It encodes CASSDLGRGSGYDEQYF.

The genes are TRBV5-1 and TRBJ2-2; the match to TRBD1 covers 8 bases. CDR1 is SGHRS and CDR2 is YFSETQ in the germline V gene. The CDR3 is 16 residues long. V was clipped by 3 bases and J by 5 bases; unmatched bases: 9. In nucleotides, the CDR3 is TGCGCCAGCAGCTCCCGGGTCAGGGGGCGAACCGGGGAGCTGTTTTTT. Its protein product is CASSSRVRGRTGELFF.

This clonotype has at least ten counts. The chain carries TRBV7-2 and TRBJ2-7; D may correspond to TRBD1 or TRBD2 (5 bases each). V was pared by 2 bases and J by 0 bases, with 8 bases between. This CDR3 is built from 14 residues. CDR1 is SGHTA, CDR2 FQGNSA, per germline. The CDR3 DNA sequence: TGTGCCAGCAGCTTATGGGGACCCTCCTACGAGCAGTACTTC. This sequence encodes CASSLWGPSYEQYF. The full variable domain, completed using reference TRBV7-2 and TRBJ2-7, is GAGVSQSPSNKVTEKGKDVELRCDPISGHTALYWYRQSLGQGLEFLIYFQGNSAPDKSGLPSDRFSAERTGGSVSTLTIQRTQQEDSAVYLCASSLWGPSYEQYFGPGTRLTVT.

This clonotype occurred a few times. The V gene is TRBV10-3, the J gene TRBJ1-5; no firm D call. The CDR3 has 16 residues. V lost 1 base and J 2 bases, leaving 12 bases between the germline ends. CDR1 ENHRY and CDR2 SYGVKD come from the germline V gene. CDR3 protein: CAISELLGQGNQPQHF. The CDR3 bases are TGTGCCATCAGTGAGTTGTTGGGCCAGGGCAATCAGCCCCAGCATTTT.

This rearrangement joins TRBV12-3 or TRBV12-4 to TRBJ2-5, with TRBD1 matching over 8 bases. The CDR3 is 14 amino acids. Losses at the gene ends were 11 bases for V and 7 bases for J; bases not matched to a gene: 15. CDR3 DNA sequence: TGTGCCTCGCGTGACTCGGACAGGGAAGGGACCCAGTACTTC. Amino acid sequence: CASRDSDREGTQYF.

The chain carries TRBV24-1 and TRBJ2-3, with 8 bases aligning to TRBD2. CDR1 is KGHDR and CDR2 is SFDVKD in the germline V gene. The V segment lost 7 bases and the J segment 1 base; nucleotides outside the gene matches: 6. The CDR3 loop spans 15 amino acids. The chain's CDR3 is CATRSRGDGTDTQYF. The CDR3 DNA reads TGTGCCACCAGGTCGCGGGGGGACGGCACAGATACGCAGTATTTT.

The chain links TRBV2 to TRBJ1-6; unclear D gene. V lost 9 bases, J lost 1 base, and 16 bases lay in between. This CDR3 spans 16 amino acids. CDR1 SNHLY and CDR2 FYNNEI come from the germline V gene. DNA for the CDR3: TGTGCCAGGGGTCGGGGTCCGGGATCCTATAATTCACCCCTCCACTTT. Protein sequence: CARGRGPGSYNSPLHF.

This chain links TRBV2 with TRBJ2-5; 12 positions match TRBD2. The V segment lost 7 bases and the J segment 2 bases; nucleotides outside the gene matches: 2. The length of the CDR3 is 14 residues. Per the germline V gene, CDR1 is SNHLY and CDR2 is FYNNEI. CDR3 DNA sequence: TGTGCCAGCACGACTAGCGGGGGTCAAGAGACCCAGTACTTC. It is translated as CASTTSGGQETQYF.

This clonotype occurred many times. V usage is TRBV27 and J usage is TRBJ1-2; D is ambiguous. The CDR3 is 16 residues long. The germline CDR1 and CDR2 sequences are MNHEY and SMNVEV (reference sequence). Trimming stripped 6 bases from V and 4 bases from J, with 21 bases between. For the CDR3, the DNA is TGTGCCAGCAGCCTATCCAGGACCCCCACCAGCTATGGCTACACCTTC. This encodes CASSLSRTPTSYGYTF.

This chain connects TRBV12-3 or TRBV12-4 to TRBJ1-5; D ambiguous. The CDR3 is 14 amino acids. V lost 4 bases to trimming and J lost 1 base, with 8 bases between them. This CDR3 is CASSYLASNQPQHF. The CDR3 DNA reads as TGTGCCAGCAGTTATTTGGCAAGCAATCAGCCCCAGCATTTT.

This clonotype turned up a few times. This chain joins TRBV10-3 and TRBJ2-7; no clear D. The V gene's germline CDR1 is ENHRY and CDR2 SYGVKD. This CDR3 comprises 12 residues. V was trimmed by 2 bases and J by 1 base, leaving 3 bases between them. CDR3 loop: CAISEPSYEQYF. The DNA for the CDR3 is TGTGCCATCAGTGAGCCTTCCTACGAGCAGTACTTC.

To note about this clonotype: Relative to the germline gene, one junction end is altered; a read error may explain this. The V call is TRBV12-3 or TRBV12-4, the J call TRBJ2-5; maybe TRBD2 (6 bases). The CDR3 runs to 16 residues. CDR3 DNA sequence: TGTGCCGGCAGTTTAACCACCGGGGGTGCCCAAGAGACCCAGTACTTC. It yields the protein CAGSLTTGGAQETQYF.

The gene calls are TRBV6-1 and TRBJ1-2; 10 bases map to TRBD1. The CDR3 runs to 14 residues. The ends lost 6 bases at V and 4 bases at J; junction bases unmatched: 5. CDR1 and CDR2 (germline): MNHNS, SASEGT. CDR3 DNA sequence: TGTGCCAGCAGGGGGACAGGGGATCCCTATGGCTACACCTTC. Translated: CASRGTGDPYGYTF.

The genes are TRBV14 and TRBJ1-6, with 8 bases that match TRBD1. V lost 2 bases, J lost 4 bases, and 4 bases stayed unmatched. Germline-derived CDR1 and CDR2 are SGHDN and FVKESK. The CDR3 has 16 residues. The DNA for the CDR3 is TGTGCCAGCAGCCAAACAGGGGGGATGTATAATTCACCCCTCCACTTT. Protein product: CASSQTGGMYNSPLHF.

The CDR3 coding sequence is TGTGCCAGCAGCTTGGACGACATATCTGGCTACACCTTC. It encodes CASSLDDISGYTF. J is TRBJ1-2 and V is TRBV5-4; D unresolved. V gave up 0 bases and J gave up 7 bases, with 10 bases separating them. Germline CDR1 reads SGHNT; CDR2 reads YYREEE (reference sequence). The CDR3 is 13 amino acids.

J is TRBJ2-7 and V is TRBV5-1; D not certain. Germline V CDR1 and CDR2: SGHRS, YFSETQ. The CDR3 consists of 14 residues. Trimming shortened V by 0 bases and J by 2 bases, and 9 bases separated the two germline ends. The CDR3 loop reads CASSLGQDPYEQYF. The CDR3 DNA is TGCGCCAGCAGCTTGGGGCAGGACCCCTACGAGCAGTACTTC.

This clonotype came up a few times. The genes are TRBV5-4 and TRBJ1-2; D remains ambiguous. The CDR3 extends over 14 amino acids. Trimming removed 0 bases at V and 4 bases at J, with 10 bases between. Germline V gives CDR1 SGHNT, CDR2 YYREEE (reference sequence). In DNA form, the CDR3 reads TGTGCCAGCAGCTTGGACCCCAGGTCCTATGGCTACACCTTC. This encodes CASSLDPRSYGYTF.

This clonotype has only a few counts. The rearrangement links TRBV4-2 to TRBJ2-1, with 11 bases that match TRBD2. The CDR3 has 15 residues. Germline assignment: CDR1 LGHNA and CDR2 YNFKEQ. The J segment lost 8 bases and the V segment lost 1 base, leaving 4 bases of the junction unmatched. This CDR3 reads CASSQGTTSGDEQFF. In DNA, the CDR3 is TGTGCCAGCAGCCAAGGGACGACTAGCGGGGATGAGCAGTTCTTC.

This clonotype was recorded a few times. This chain links TRBV20-1 with TRBJ2-2; D ambiguous. Germline CDR1 DFQATT, CDR2 SNEGSKA (reference sequence). V was cut by 3 bases and J by 2 bases, with 10 bases left in between. The CDR3 contains 14 residues. The CDR3 spells CSASKAVNTGELFF. CDR3 DNA sequence: TGCAGTGCTAGTAAGGCAGTTAACACCGGGGAGCTGTTTTTT.

This clonotype was detected only a few times. The junction differs from germline at one of its ends, possibly a read error. The chain links TRBV5-1 to TRBJ2-1; D gene ambiguous. Looked up from germline, CDR1 is SGHRS and CDR2 is YFSETQ. The CDR3 extends over 12 amino acids. This CDR3 is CASSLGLGEQFF. CDR3 bases: TGTGCCAGCAGCTTGGGCCTGGGTGAGCAGTTCTTC. Together with reference TRBV5-1 and TRBJ2-1, the CDR3 gives the full variable domain: KAGVTQTPRYLIKTRGQQVTLSCSPISGHRSVSWYQQTPGQGLQFLFEYFSETQRNKGNFPGRFSGRQFSNSRSEMNVSTLELGDSALYLCASSLGLGEQFFGPGTRLTVL.

J is TRBJ2-7 and V is TRBV5-1; no firm D call. V was pared by 0 bases and J by 7 bases, with 11 bases between. This CDR3 is built from 13 residues. Germline CDR1 is SGHRS and CDR2 is YFSETQ. The CDR3 is CASSLEATVEQYF. The CDR3 coding sequence is TGCGCCAGCAGCTTGGAGGCAACGGTGGAGCAGTACTTC.

This clonotype was seen a few times. This CDR3 is CASSFSRGAETQYF. DNA for the CDR3: TGCGCCAGCAGCTTCTCACGAGGGGCTGAGACCCAGTACTTC. The chain carries TRBV5-1 and TRBJ2-5, with D perhaps TRBD1 or TRBD2 (5 bases each). CDR1 and CDR2 from the germline V gene are SGHRS and YFSETQ. The V end was cut by 2 bases, the J end by 5 bases, with 13 bases between. The CDR3 spans 14 residues.

This chain joins TRBV29-1 and TRBJ1-1; D might be TRBD1 (6 bases). CDR3 size: 13 residues. The V end lost 7 bases, the J end lost 3 bases, and 15 bases lay between the germline ends. Germline V gives CDR1 SQVTM, CDR2 ANQGSEA. The DNA of the CDR3 is TGCAGCGCCTCCGGGACACCCGACACTGAAGCTTTCTTT. This sequence encodes CSASGTPDTEAFF.

This chain uses TRBV29-1 with TRBJ1-1, with no clear D. Germline V gene lookup returns CDR1 SQVTM and CDR2 ANQGSEA. The CDR3 loop spans 15 amino acids. Trimming pared 4 bases from V and 1 base from J, leaving 16 bases between. DNA of the CDR3: TGCAGCGTTGTGCCTGGACTGCACAAGAACACTGAAGCTTTCTTT. Protein product: CSVVPGLHKNTEAFF.

The chain recombines TRBV4-1 with TRBJ2-3; 8 positions match TRBD2. The CDR3 is made up of 14 amino acids. V shed 0 bases, J shed 4 bases, and the junction held 0 bases outside the gene matches. The germline V gene encodes CDR1 MGHRA and CDR2 YSYEKL. The CDR3 protein is CASSQELAADTQYF. Here the CDR3 DNA reads TGCGCCAGCAGCCAAGAACTAGCGGCAGATACGCAGTATTTT.

This clonotype was seen ten or more times. The chain combines TRBV7-2 with TRBJ2-5; D perhaps matches TRBD2 (7 bases). Trimming removed 1 base at V and 5 bases at J, with 20 bases between. CDR1 SGHTA and CDR2 FQGNSA come from the germline V gene. CDR3 length: 17 amino acids. The CDR3 DNA reads as TGTGCCAGCAGCTTAGACAGGGATATGGGGCGGGGGGAGACCCAGTACTTC. Translation gives CASSLDRDMGRGETQYF.

In its sample, this clonotype was seen a few times. The CDR3 reads CASSLGAGLQETQYF. The CDR3 DNA reads TGTGCCAGCAGCTTAGGTGCCGGACTACAAGAGACCCAGTACTTC. This chain joins TRBV11-2 and TRBJ2-5; D possibly corresponds to TRBD2 (6 bases). Germline V gene sequence: CDR1 SGHAT, CDR2 FQNNGV. V was cut by 1 base and J by 2 bases, with 11 bases left in between. The CDR3 loop spans 15 amino acids.

This clonotype was seen only once. Sequence at one end of the junction differs from germline and may be a read error. V gene TRBV11-2 combines with J gene TRBJ2-1, with 10 nucleotides matching TRBD2. This CDR3 contains 16 residues. In germline, CDR1 is SGHAT, CDR2 FQNNGV. This CDR3 is CASSKTGTSVVNEQFF. The CDR3 region has the DNA TGCGCCAGCAGCAAAACCGGGACTAGCGTGGTGAATGAGCAGTTCTTC.

Details on this clonotype: The junction and the germline gene differ at one end; a read error may be behind it. The chain carries TRBV7-2 and TRBJ2-7; 8 nucleotides align to TRBD2. The J call may be faulty, since TRBJ2-5 better matches the DNA end. CDR3 length: 15 residues. Germline assignment: CDR1 SGHTA and CDR2 FQGNSA. CDR3 amino acids: CASSLAITSGETQYF. The CDR3 nucleotides are TGCGCCAGCAGCTTAGCGATAACTAGCGGTGAGACCCAGTACTTC.